This TCR beta chain was documented in a study of blood T cell repertoires in COVID-19. The V gene's germline CDR1 is LGHDT and CDR2 YNNKEL (reference sequence). CDR3 length equals 13 residues. V lost 3 bases, J lost 5 bases, and 10 bases lay in between. Authors' data handling: By means of reference gene primer amplification, nucleated cell counts were estimated. Libraries were prepared by immunoSEQ multiplex PCR; TCRdb keeps only in-frame clonotypes and omits some of them. The DNA was the basis for D and trimming; V, J and clone size are from that table. The sample lists about 140,000 clones; about 80% were seen once.

The chain uses TRBV3-1 (or the pseudogene TRBV3-2) and TRBJ2-5, with D maybe TRBD2 (5 bases). The TCR sequence derives from a woman between 50 and 59 years old who had recovered from COVID-19. Sequencing used PBMCs or T cells enriched from blood (not recorded which). The CDR3 sequence is CASSQASWETQYF. The CDR3 DNA follows: TGTGCCAGCAGCCAGGCTAGCTGGGAGACCCAGTACTTC.